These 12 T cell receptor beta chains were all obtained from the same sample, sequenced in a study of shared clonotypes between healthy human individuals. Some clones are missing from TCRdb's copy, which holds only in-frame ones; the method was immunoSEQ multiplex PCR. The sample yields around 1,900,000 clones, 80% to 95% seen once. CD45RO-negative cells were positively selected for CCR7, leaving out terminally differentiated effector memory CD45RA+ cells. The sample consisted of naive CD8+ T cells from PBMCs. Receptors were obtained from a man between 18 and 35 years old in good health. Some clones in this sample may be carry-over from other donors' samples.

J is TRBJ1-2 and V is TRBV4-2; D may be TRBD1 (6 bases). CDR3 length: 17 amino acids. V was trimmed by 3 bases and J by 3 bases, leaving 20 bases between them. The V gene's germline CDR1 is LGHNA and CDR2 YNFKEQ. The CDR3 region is CASSQDRYSGGDYGYTF. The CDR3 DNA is TGTGCCAGCAGCCAGGATCGTTATTCGGGGGGCGACTATGGCTACACCTTC.

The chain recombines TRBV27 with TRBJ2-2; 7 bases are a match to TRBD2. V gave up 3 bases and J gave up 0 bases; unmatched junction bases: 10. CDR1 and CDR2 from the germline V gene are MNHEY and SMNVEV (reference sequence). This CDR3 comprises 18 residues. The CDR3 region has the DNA TGTGCCAGCAGTTTGTTGCTCGTGGCGGGAGCGAACACCGGGGAGCTGTTTTTT. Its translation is CASSLLLVAGANTGELFF.

CDR3 DNA sequence: TGCGCCAGCAGCTATGGGCCTATCTCTAATGAAAAACTGTTTTTT. Translation gives CASSYGPISNEKLFF. The V call is TRBV4-1, the J call TRBJ1-4; D not certain. CDR3 size: 15 residues. Germline-derived CDR1 and CDR2 are MGHRA and YSYEKL. V was clipped by 5 bases and J by 3 bases, with 13 bases between them.

Here the CDR3 reads CASSPGAGWDGYTF. In nucleotides, the CDR3 is TGTGCCAGCAGCCCTGGGGCAGGCTGGGATGGCTACACCTTC. This sequence joins TRBV5-4 and TRBJ1-2; the D gene is possibly TRBD1 (5 bases). Trimming removed 4 bases from V and 6 bases from J, with 16 bases in between. This CDR3 spans 14 amino acids. Per the germline V gene, CDR1 is SGHNT and CDR2 is YYREEE (reference sequence).

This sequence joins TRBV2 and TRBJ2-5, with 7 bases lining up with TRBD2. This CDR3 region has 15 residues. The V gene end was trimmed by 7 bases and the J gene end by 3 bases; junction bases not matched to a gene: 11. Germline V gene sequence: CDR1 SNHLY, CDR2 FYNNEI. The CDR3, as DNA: TGTGCCAGCATGGGGGGGGAGCGGAGCGAAGAGACCCAGTACTTC. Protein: CASMGGERSEETQYF.

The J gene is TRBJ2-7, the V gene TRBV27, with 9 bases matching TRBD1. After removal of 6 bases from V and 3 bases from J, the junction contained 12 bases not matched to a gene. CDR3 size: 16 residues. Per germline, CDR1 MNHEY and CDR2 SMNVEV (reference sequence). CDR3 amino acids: CASRSTPGTGIYEQYF. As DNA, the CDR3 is TGTGCCAGCAGATCTACTCCCGGGACAGGGATCTACGAGCAGTACTTC.

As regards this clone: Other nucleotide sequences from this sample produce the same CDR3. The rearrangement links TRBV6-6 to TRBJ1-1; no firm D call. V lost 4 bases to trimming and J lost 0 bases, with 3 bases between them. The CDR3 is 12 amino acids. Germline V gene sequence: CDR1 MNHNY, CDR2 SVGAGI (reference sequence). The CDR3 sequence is CASSSMNTEAFF. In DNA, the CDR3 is TGTGCCAGCAGTTCCATGAACACTGAAGCTTTCTTT.

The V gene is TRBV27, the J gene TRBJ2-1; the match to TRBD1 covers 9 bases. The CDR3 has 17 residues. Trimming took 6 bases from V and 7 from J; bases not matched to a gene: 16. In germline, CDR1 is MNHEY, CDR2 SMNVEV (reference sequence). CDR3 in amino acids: CASSLSYRGRTGNEQFF. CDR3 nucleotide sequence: TGTGCCAGCAGCTTAAGCTACAGGGGGCGAACGGGGAATGAGCAGTTCTTC.

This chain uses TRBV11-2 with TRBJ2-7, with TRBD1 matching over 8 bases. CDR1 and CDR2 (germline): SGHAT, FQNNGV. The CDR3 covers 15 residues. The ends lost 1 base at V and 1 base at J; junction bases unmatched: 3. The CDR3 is CASSLAGDRSYEQYF. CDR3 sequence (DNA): TGTGCCAGCAGCTTAGCCGGGGACAGGTCCTACGAGCAGTACTTC.

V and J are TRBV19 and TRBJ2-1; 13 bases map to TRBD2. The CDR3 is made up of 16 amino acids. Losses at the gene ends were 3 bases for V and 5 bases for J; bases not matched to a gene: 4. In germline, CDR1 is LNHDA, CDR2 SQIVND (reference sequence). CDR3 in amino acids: CASSIGLAGANNEQFF. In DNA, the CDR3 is TGTGCCAGTAGTATCGGACTAGCGGGAGCGAACAATGAGCAGTTCTTC.

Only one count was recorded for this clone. CDR3 amino acids: CASSQTGDTEAFF. Here the CDR3 DNA reads TGTGCCAGCAGCCAAACAGGGGACACTGAAGCTTTCTTT. The chain joins TRBV7-3 to TRBJ1-1, with 7 nucleotides matching TRBD1. Germline loops: CDR1 SGHTA, CDR2 FQGTGA. The CDR3 is 13 amino acids. V lost 5 bases, J lost 3 bases, and 3 bases stayed unmatched.

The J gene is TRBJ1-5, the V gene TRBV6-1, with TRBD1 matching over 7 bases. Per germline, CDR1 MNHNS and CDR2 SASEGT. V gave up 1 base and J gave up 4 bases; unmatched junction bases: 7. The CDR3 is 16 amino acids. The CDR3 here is CASSEEEGALNQPQHF. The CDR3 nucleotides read TGTGCCAGCAGTGAAGAGGAGGGGGCCCTAAATCAGCCCCAGCATTTT.